This T cell receptor (beta chain) was sequenced during a study of T cells in Graves' hyperthyroidism and ophthalmopathy. Hyperthyroidism had been newly diagnosed in patients aged 18 to 65, and its duration was under 2 months. RNA transcripts served as the template for amplifying TCR beta CDR3 regions. The study used the HTBI primer set for a first-round RT-PCR of the TCR CDR3. TCRdb reprocessed the multiplex PCR reads via MiXCR and lists one record per CDR3 protein. The data contain some 620,000 distinct CDR3 sequences, roughly 15% of them singletons. The V end was cut by 5 bases, the J end by 6 bases, with 14 bases between. The germline V gene has CDR1 SGHRS and CDR2 YFSETQ. This CDR3 is 13 amino acids long.

The sequencing sample was made of blood. The V call is TRBV5-1, the J call TRBJ1-2; D may be TRBD1 (6 bases). This TCR was recovered from a woman aged 25 to 39 with Graves' hyperthyroidism. The DNA for the CDR3 is TGCGCCAGCAGTACGAAACAGGGTGATGGCTACACCTTC. As protein: CASSTKQGDGYTF.